The rows below give T cell receptor beta chains drawn from one sample of a study of shared clonotypes between healthy human individuals. TCRdb keeps only in-frame clones here, not all; method: immunoSEQ multiplex PCR. The table shows about 2 million clones, with over 85% occurring only once. Sequenced sample: naive CD8+ T cells sorted from blood. The receptors were sampled from a man in his late teens or twenties in good health. Both conserved end residues are part of each CDR3. D genes are given only for firm matches. Clone size appears in some rows only: once, few, many, or a class for an expanded clone.

NA,TRBV4-1,NA,TRBJ2-7,CASSQVPDYEQYF,TGCGCCAGCAGCCAAGTCCCGGACTACGAGCAGTACTTC
NA,TRBV29-1,NA,TRBJ1-2,CSADEYPSNYGYTF,TGCAGCGCCGACGAGTACCCCTCCAACTATGGCTACACCTTC
TRBD1,TRBV27,NA,TRBJ1-5,CASSSKDRGLNQPQHF,TGTGCCAGCAGTTCTAAAGACAGGGGGCTCAATCAGCCCCAGCATTTT
TRBD2,TRBV7-7,NA,TRBJ2-1,CASSLDPTSVNEQFF,TGTGCTAGCAGCTTGGACCCAACTAGCGTCAATGAGCAGTTCTTC
NA,TRBV5-1,NA,TRBJ2-7,CASSLGGSSYEQYF,TGCGCCAGCAGCTTGGGCGGCAGCTCCTACGAGCAGTACTTC
TRBD1,TRBV28,NA,TRBJ2-7,CASSPEGQGLYEQYF,TGTGCCAGCAGTCCGGAGGGACAGGGGTTATACGAGCAGTACTTC
NA,TRBV5-1,NA,TRBJ2-7,CASHPSGRSYEQYF,TGCGCCAGCCACCCGTCAGGGCGATCCTACGAGCAGTACTTC
NA,TRBV25-1,NA,TRBJ1-2,CASSELRDDGYTF,TGTGCCAGCAGTGAATTAAGGGACGATGGCTACACCTTC
NA,TRBV10-2,NA,TRBJ2-1,CASMGWGADRPYNEQFF,TGCGCCAGCATGGGATGGGGGGCCGACCGCCCGTACAATGAGCAGTTCTTC
TRBD2,TRBV7-2,NA,TRBJ2-3,CASSLAGLASDTQYF,TGTGCCAGCAGCTTAGCTGGACTAGCATCAGATACGCAGTATTTT
TRBD1,TRBV11-2,NA,TRBJ2-3,CASSLVGQSTDTQYF,TGTGCCAGCAGCTTAGTGGGACAGAGCACAGATACGCAGTATTTT
NA,TRBV4-1,NA,TRBJ1-1,CASRDTLNTEAFF,TGCGCCAGCAGGGACACCCTCAACACTGAAGCTTTCTTT
TRBD1,TRBV9,NA,TRBJ2-2,CASSSGQANTGELFF,TGTGCCAGCAGCTCCGGACAGGCGAACACCGGGGAGCTGTTTTTT
NA,TRBV5-1,NA,TRBJ2-7,CASSLVSEYEQYF,TGCGCCAGCAGCTTGGTTAGCGAGTACGAGCAGTACTTC
NA,TRBV19,NA,TRBJ2-2,CASRPLSTSNTGELFF,TGTGCCAGTAGACCCCTATCGACCAGTAACACCGGGGAGCTGTTTTTT
NA,TRBV7-6,NA,TRBJ2-3,CASSPEQNTDTQYF,TGTGCCAGCAGCCCAGAGCAGAACACAGATACGCAGTATTTT
NA,TRBV9,NA,TRBJ2-7,CASSVTGADYEQYF,TGTGCCAGCAGCGTGACAGGAGCCGACTACGAGCAGTACTTC
TRBD1,TRBV4-1,NA,TRBJ2-7,CASQPDRGSYEQYF,TGCGCCAGCCAACCGGACAGGGGCTCCTACGAGCAGTACTTC
NA,TRBV6-5,NA,TRBJ1-2,CASRRKGQPYGYTF,TGTGCCAGCAGACGAAAAGGACAGCCATATGGCTACACCTTC
NA,TRBV27,NA,TRBJ2-7,CASSPRGLPLSYEQYF,TGTGCCAGCAGTCCTAGAGGGCTACCCCTATCCTACGAGCAGTACTTC
NA,TRBV15,NA,TRBJ2-7,CATSREGTRTYEQYF,TGTGCCACCAGCAGAGAAGGGACGCGGACCTACGAGCAGTACTTC
TRBD1,TRBV27,NA,TRBJ2-2,CASSLSTGGPTGELFF,TGTGCCAGCAGTTTATCGACAGGGGGCCCCACCGGGGAGCTGTTTTTT
NA,TRBV1,NA,TRBJ1-5,CTSSLGELPGRGRSNQPQHF,TGCACCAGCAGCCTCGGAGAGTTACCGGGACGAGGGAGGTCCAATCAGCCCCAGCATTTT
NA,TRBV12-5,NA,TRBJ2-2,CASTSDYYSNTGELFF,TGTGCTAGTACCAGCGACTACTATTCGAACACCGGGGAGCTGTTTTTT
NA,TRBV6-5,NA,TRBJ1-3,CASSLGLSSGNTIYF,TGTGCCAGCAGTCTTGGGTTGAGCTCTGGAAACACCATATATTTT
NA,TRBV10-3,few,TRBJ1-1,CAISVQENTEAFF,TGTGCCATCAGTGTGCAGGAGAACACTGAAGCTTTCTTT
TRBD1,TRBV2,few,TRBJ1-6,CASTGQGRSPLHF,TGTGCCAGCACAGGACAGGGTCGTTCACCCCTCCACTTT